This T cell receptor (beta chain) appears in the sequencing data of a study of beta chain features in type 1 diabetes. Study outcomes and limitations: All four CD4+ subsets from Type 1 diabetes patients carried moderately but significantly shorter TCRB CDR3s.

Regarding this clone: Its matching antigen is unknown.

Isolated RNA was reverse transcribed in full, so expressed TCRB transcripts were sequenced. Generated by immunoSEQ multiplex PCR, the TCRdb table keeps only in-frame clones and is missing some. This sample has 640,000 or so clones; around an eighth occur once, and the top ten carry 0.022%. This CDR3 is built from 17 residues. V gave up 1 base and J gave up 3 bases; unmatched junction bases: 9. Germline V lookup: CDR1 SGHVS, CDR2 FQNEAQ. J is TRBJ1-5 and V is TRBV7-8, with 7 bases matching TRBD1. This clonotype originated in a man aged 18 to 35 with type 1 diabetes. Sequenced material: naive CD4+ T cells from blood. The CDR3 spells CASSLGPQGIPNQPQHF. The CDR3 coding sequence is TGTGCCAGCAGCTTAGGCCCACAGGGGATCCCCAATCAGCCCCAGCATTTT.